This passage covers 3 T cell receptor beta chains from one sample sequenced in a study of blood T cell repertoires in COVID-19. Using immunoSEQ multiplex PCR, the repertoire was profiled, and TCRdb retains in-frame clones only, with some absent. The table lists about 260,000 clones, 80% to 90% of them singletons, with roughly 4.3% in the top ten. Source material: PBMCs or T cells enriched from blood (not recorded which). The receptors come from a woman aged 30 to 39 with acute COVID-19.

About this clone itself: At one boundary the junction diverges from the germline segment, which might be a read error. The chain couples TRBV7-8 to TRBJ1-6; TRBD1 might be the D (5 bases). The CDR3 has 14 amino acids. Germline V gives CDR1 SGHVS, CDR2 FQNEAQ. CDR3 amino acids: CASTRDSNNSPLHF. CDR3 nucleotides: TGTGCCAGCACTCGGGACTCCAATAATTCACCCCTCCACTTT.

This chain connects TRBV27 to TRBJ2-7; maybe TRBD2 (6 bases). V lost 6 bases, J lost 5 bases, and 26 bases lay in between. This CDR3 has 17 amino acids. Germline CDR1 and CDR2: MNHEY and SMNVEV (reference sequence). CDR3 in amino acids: CASRNSLSYGGLDEQYF. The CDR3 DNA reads TGTGCCAGCAGGAACTCTCTCTCCTACGGAGGGCTTGACGAGCAGTACTTC.

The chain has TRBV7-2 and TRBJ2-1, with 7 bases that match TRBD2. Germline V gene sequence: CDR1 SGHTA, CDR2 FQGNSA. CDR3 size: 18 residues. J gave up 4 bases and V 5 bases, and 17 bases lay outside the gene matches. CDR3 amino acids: CASSTSGGQAGEYNEQFF. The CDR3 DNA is TGTGCCAGCAGCACCTCGGGTGGTCAGGCGGGGGAATACAATGAGCAGTTCTTC. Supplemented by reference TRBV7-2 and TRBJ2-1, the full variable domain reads GAGVSQSPSNKVTEKGKDVELRCDPISGHTALYWYRQSLGQGLEFLIYFQGNSAPDKSGLPSDRFSAERTGGSVSTLTIQRTQQEDSAVYLCASSTSGGQAGEYNEQFFGPGTRLTVL.